What follows are 12 T cell receptor beta chains derived from one specimen sequenced in a study of blood T cell repertoires in COVID-19. Method: immunoSEQ multiplex PCR; TCRdb's copy keeps in-frame clones and lacks some. There are 490,000 or so clones in the sample; 70% to 90% occur only once, and less than 2% lies in the top ten. The material sequenced was PBMCs or T cells enriched from blood (not recorded which). The receptors come from a woman aged 40-49 years who had recovered from COVID-19.

The V and J genes are TRBV12-3 or TRBV12-4 and TRBJ2-7; no definite D call. This CDR3 has 12 amino acids. With 6 bases removed from V and 0 bases from J, the gap between germline ends came to 6 bases. The CDR3, as DNA: TGTGCCAGCAGCCGTTCCTCCTACGAGCAGTACTTC. Its translation: CASSRSSYEQYF.

This chain connects TRBV7-6 to TRBJ2-5; 11 bases fit TRBD1. The CDR3 consists of 16 residues. Germline assignment: CDR1 SGHVS and CDR2 FNYEAQ. V lost 3 bases to trimming and J lost 7 bases; unmatched junction nucleotides: 10. The CDR3 region is CASSFSRDRGLVTQYF. CDR3 nucleotides: TGTGCCAGCAGCTTCTCCCGGGACAGGGGGTTGGTGACCCAGTACTTC.

Concerning this clone: Distinct nucleotide sequences in the sample also encode this CDR3. The chain recombines TRBV7-9 with TRBJ1-2; D uncertain. Germline V lookup: CDR1 SEHNR, CDR2 FQNEAQ (reference sequence). Trimming took 3 bases from V and 6 from J, leaving 8 bases between them. The CDR3 is 12 residues long. The DNA of the CDR3 is TGTGCCAGCAGCTTGCGAGGTCATGGCTACACCTTC. This encodes CASSLRGHGYTF.

The chain uses TRBV6-5 and TRBJ2-1, with 7 nucleotides matching TRBD2. The V gene's germline CDR1 is MNHEY and CDR2 SVGAGI. This CDR3 has 14 amino acids. Trimming at V came to 6 bases and at J to 4 bases, leaving 6 bases not matched to a gene. The CDR3 reads CASSSGGGYNEQFF. CDR3 nucleotides: TGTGCCAGCAGCTCGGGAGGAGGTTACAATGAGCAGTTCTTC.

The chain links TRBV5-1 to TRBJ2-5; tentative D call: TRBD1 (5 bases). The CDR3 contains 13 residues. V was cut by 2 bases and J by 5 bases, with 10 bases left in between. Germline lookup yields CDR1 SGHRS and CDR2 YFSETQ. The CDR3 sequence is CASSFDSSETQYF. The CDR3 bases are TGCGCCAGCAGCTTCGACAGTTCCGAGACCCAGTACTTC.

The chain couples TRBV11-1 to TRBJ1-4; D ambiguous. The CDR3 is 13 amino acids. Germline-derived CDR1 and CDR2 are SGHAT and FQDESV (reference sequence). Trimming stripped 4 bases from V and 0 bases from J, with 3 bases between. CDR3 loop: CASSSSTNEKLFF. CDR3 DNA sequence: TGTGCCAGCAGCTCTTCAACTAATGAAAAACTGTTTTTT. The full variable domain, in which reference TRBV11-1 and TRBJ1-4 provide the parts outside the CDR3, is EAEVAQSPRYKITEKSQAVAFWCDPISGHATLYWYRQILGQGPELLVQFQDESVVDDSQLPKDRFSAERLKGVDSTLKIQPAELGDSAMYLCASSSSTNEKLFFGSGTQLSVL.

CDR3 amino acids: CASRRDRGYYGYTF. CDR3 nucleotides: TGTGCCAGCAGAAGAGACAGGGGGTACTATGGCTACACCTTC. The chain uses TRBV27 and TRBJ1-2, with 9 bases identical to TRBD1. V lost 6 bases to trimming and J lost 3 bases; unmatched junction nucleotides: 5. Germline V CDR1 and CDR2: MNHEY, SMNVEV (reference sequence). CDR3 size: 14 residues.

This chain connects TRBV3-1 (or the pseudogene TRBV3-2) to TRBJ1-1; TRBD1 agrees at 8 bases. V was clipped by 0 bases and J by 8 bases; unmatched bases: 5. The length of the CDR3 is 14 residues. Looked up from germline, CDR1 is LGHDT and CDR2 is YNNKEL (reference sequence). CDR3 loop: CASSQENTGGEAFF. CDR3 in DNA: TGTGCCAGCAGCCAAGAAAACACAGGGGGAGAAGCTTTCTTT.

The genes are TRBV6-2 or TRBV6-3 and TRBJ2-7, with D maybe TRBD1 (6 bases). The CDR3 is made up of 13 amino acids. CDR1 and CDR2 (germline): MNHEY, SVGEGT. Trimming took off 4 bases at V and 2 bases at J, with 9 bases between the two ends. This chain's CDR3 is CASSSGTTYEQYF. DNA of the CDR3: TGTGCCAGCAGTTCCGGGACAACCTACGAGCAGTACTTC.

The V gene is TRBV24-1, the J gene TRBJ2-3, with no clear D. There are 15 residues in the CDR3. CDR1 and CDR2 (germline): KGHDR, SFDVKD. Trimming took 5 bases from V and 3 from J, leaving 14 bases between them. CDR3 coding DNA: TGTGCCACCAGTGTCTCGTCTAGTCTAACAGATACGCAGTATTTT. It translates to CATSVSSSLTDTQYF.

The chain links TRBV10-1 to TRBJ1-1; 7 nucleotides agree with TRBD1. The germline CDR1 and CDR2 sequences are WNHNN and SYGVQD (reference sequence). The ends lost 0 bases at V and 6 bases at J; junction bases unmatched: 13. The CDR3 covers 17 residues. In DNA, the CDR3 is TGCGCCAGCAGTGAGTCGACCTCAGGGGGTCGGTTGGCTGAAGCTTTCTTT. Its translation is CASSESTSGGRLAEAFF.

The J gene is TRBJ2-1, the V gene TRBV27; possible D gene TRBD1, 6 bases. The CDR3 runs 14 residues. Germline V CDR1 and CDR2: MNHEY, SMNVEV (reference sequence). V lost 8 bases to trimming and J lost 0 bases, with 11 bases between them. In DNA form, the CDR3 reads TGTGCCAGCGGGCGGACAGTCTCCTACAATGAGCAGTTCTTC. Protein: CASGRTVSYNEQFF.